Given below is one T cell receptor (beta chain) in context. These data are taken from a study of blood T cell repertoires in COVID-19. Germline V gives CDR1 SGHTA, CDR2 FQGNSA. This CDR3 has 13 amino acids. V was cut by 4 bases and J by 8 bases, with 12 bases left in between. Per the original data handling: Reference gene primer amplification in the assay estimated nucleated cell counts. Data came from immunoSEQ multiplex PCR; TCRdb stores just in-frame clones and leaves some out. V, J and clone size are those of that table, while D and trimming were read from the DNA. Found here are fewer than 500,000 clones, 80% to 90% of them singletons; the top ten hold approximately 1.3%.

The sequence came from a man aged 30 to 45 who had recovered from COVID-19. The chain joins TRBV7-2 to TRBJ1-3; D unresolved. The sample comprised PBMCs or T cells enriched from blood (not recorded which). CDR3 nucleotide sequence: TGTGCCAGCAGCTCGCCGGTCTTAGACACCATATATTTT. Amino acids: CASSSPVLDTIYF.